These 31 T cell receptor beta chains were sequenced from one sample in a study of T cell responses to AZD1222 COVID-19 vaccine. TCRdb's table, derived via immunoSEQ multiplex PCR, lists solely in-frame clones and lacks some. The sample has 150,000 to 180,000 clones; 90% to 95% are singletons. Sequencing used peripheral blood, obtained 28 days after the second AZD1222 dose. The receptor set was obtained from an adult who received the AZD1222 COVID-19 vaccine.

This chain joins TRBV10-1 and TRBJ2-1, with 7 bases lining up with TRBD2. The CDR3 runs to 15 residues. The trim removed 5 bases at V and 7 bases at J, leaving 11 bases unmatched. CDR1 and CDR2 from the germline V gene are WNHNN and SYGVQD (reference sequence). This CDR3 is CASSRLAGVDNEQFF. The CDR3 DNA reads as TGCGCCAGCAGTCGTTTGGCGGGAGTGGATAATGAGCAGTTCTTC.

The CDR3 sequence is CASSQDWGQGHYGYTF. CDR3 sequence (DNA): TGTGCCAGCAGCCAAGATTGGGGGCAGGGACACTATGGCTACACCTTC. This chain uses TRBV14 with TRBJ1-2; tentative D call: TRBD1 (6 bases). The CDR3 is 16 amino acids. Germline V lookup: CDR1 SGHDN, CDR2 FVKESK. Trimming left V 0 bases short and J 3 bases short, with 14 bases between.

This clone was counted once. The chain recombines TRBV6-2 or TRBV6-3 with TRBJ2-7; perhaps TRBD2 as D (5 bases). Deletions cut 2 bases from V and 9 bases from J, with 20 bases between. The CDR3 loop spans 15 amino acids. The V gene's germline CDR1 is MNHEY and CDR2 SVGEGT. The CDR3 region has the DNA TGTGCCAGCAGTTACACCCAAGTAGTTTGGAGCGGGCAGTACTTC. This codes for CASSYTQVVWSGQYF.

Comment on this clone: A junction end diverges from the germline sequence, so it may reflect a read error. The chain employs TRBV13 and TRBJ2-2; either TRBD1 or TRBD2 may fit D (6 bases each). The CDR3 sequence is 15 residues long. Germline V gene sequence: CDR1 PRHDT, CDR2 FYEKMQ (reference sequence). CDR3 nucleotide sequence: TGTGCCAGCAGATTAGGGGGGACGATCACCGGGGAGCTGTTTTTT. It codes for CASRLGGTITGELFF.

V usage is TRBV7-2 and J usage is TRBJ2-5, with TRBD2 identical over 12 bases. With V trimmed by 6 bases and J by 4 bases, 12 bases remained unmatched. CDR1 is SGHTA, CDR2 FQGNSA, per germline. This CDR3 has 17 residues. As DNA, the CDR3 is TGTGCCAGCAGTAAAGGACTAGCGGGGTTCTCGGGAGAGACCCAGTACTTC. This encodes CASSKGLAGFSGETQYF.

This rearrangement joins TRBV9 to TRBJ2-7, with D possibly TRBD2 on 6 matching bases. Trimming stripped 2 bases from V and 6 bases from J, with 15 bases between. Germline V gene sequence: CDR1 SGDLS, CDR2 YYNGEE. The CDR3 is 14 residues long. CDR3 coding DNA: TGTGCCAGCAGCGTCGGGGGAGCCCCTTTCGAGCAGTACTTC. This sequence encodes CASSVGGAPFEQYF.

The chain combines TRBV5-6 with TRBJ1-1; D ambiguous. CDR3 length: 14 residues. Germline V lookup: CDR1 SGHDT, CDR2 YYEEEE. V was shortened by 2 bases and J by 3 bases, with 11 bases between the two germline ends. CDR3 in amino acids: CASSFGRRDTEAFF. The CDR3 region has the DNA TGTGCCAGCAGCTTCGGGCGGCGGGACACTGAAGCTTTCTTT.

The sample holds one count of this clone. The chain carries TRBV24-1 and TRBJ2-2; TRBD2 is a possible D gene (5 bases). Trimming stripped 0 bases from V and 3 bases from J, with 13 bases between. Germline-derived CDR1 and CDR2 are KGHDR and SFDVKD. The CDR3 sequence is 17 residues long. Here the CDR3 reads CATSDLARGGDTGELFF. The CDR3 DNA sequence: TGTGCCACCAGTGATTTGGCCCGGGGTGGGGACACCGGGGAGCTGTTTTTT.

Concerning this clone: Germline and junction disagree at one end, which may indicate a read error. The CDR3 DNA reads TGTGCCAGCAGCACGGGACTAGCGGGAACTTACAGTGAGCAGTTCTTC. This sequence encodes CASSTGLAGTYSEQFF. The chain has TRBV5-8 and TRBJ2-1; 13 bases agree with TRBD2. The CDR3 has 16 amino acids. Germline assignment: CDR1 SGHTS and CDR2 YDEGEE.

This chain uses TRBV5-1 with TRBJ2-1, with TRBD2 identical over 7 bases. Trimming cost V 0 bases and J 3 bases; bases outside gene matches: 6. This CDR3 region has 16 residues. CDR1 SGHRS and CDR2 YFSETQ come from the germline V gene. The CDR3 nucleotides are TGCGCCAGCAGCTTGGGGGGCCTAGCGGACTACAATGAGCAGTTCTTC. Amino acid sequence: CASSLGGLADYNEQFF.

The chain couples TRBV7-6 to TRBJ2-7, with unresolved D. Trimming stripped 3 bases from V and 3 bases from J, with 9 bases between. The CDR3 is 13 amino acids. The germline CDR1 and CDR2 sequences are SGHVS and FNYEAQ. The CDR3 loop is CASSLGNGYEQYF. DNA of the CDR3: TGTGCCAGCAGCTTGGGAAATGGCTACGAGCAGTACTTC.

A few counts support this clone. This CDR3 is CASSIDQSTSVSSNQPQHF. The CDR3 region has the DNA TGTGCCAGTAGTATAGATCAATCGACATCGGTCTCTAGCAATCAGCCCCAGCATTTT. The J gene is TRBJ1-5, the V gene TRBV19; D unresolved. Trimming removed 0 bases at V and 0 bases at J, with 18 bases between. This CDR3 is 19 amino acids long. Germline V lookup: CDR1 LNHDA, CDR2 SQIVND (reference sequence).

The chain has TRBV7-3 and TRBJ1-1; D may be TRBD1 (5 bases). Germline V lookup: CDR1 SGHTA, CDR2 FQGTGA. This CDR3 region has 13 residues. The V end was cut by 4 bases, the J end by 4 bases, with 10 bases between. CDR3 sequence (DNA): TGTGCCAGCAGCTCCCTCCAGGGCACTGAAGCTTTCTTT. It codes for CASSSLQGTEAFF.

The chain joins TRBV7-8 to TRBJ2-5, with 15 positions matching TRBD2. The CDR3 extends over 19 amino acids. Germline V gene sequence: CDR1 SGHVS, CDR2 FQNEAQ. V lost 5 bases to trimming and J lost 1 base; unmatched junction nucleotides: 11. CDR3 coding DNA: TGTGCCAGCAGCCCGGGACTAGCGGGAGGCCGAGGAGTCCAAGAGACCCAGTACTTC. Protein sequence: CASSPGLAGGRGVQETQYF.

The chain links TRBV5-4 to TRBJ2-5, with 7 bases lining up with TRBD1. CDR1 and CDR2 (germline): SGHNT, YYREEE (reference sequence). V lost 2 bases, J lost 6 bases, and 7 bases stayed unmatched. The CDR3 is made up of 14 amino acids. Here the CDR3 reads CASSFRQGAKTQYF. In nucleotides, the CDR3 is TGTGCCAGCAGCTTCCGACAGGGCGCAAAGACCCAGTACTTC.

The CDR3 nucleotides read TGTGCCAGCAGTTTTGGGGAGGGTCTTAACACGGAGACCCAGTACTTC. It translates to CASSFGEGLNTETQYF. The genes are TRBV28 and TRBJ2-5, with 7 bases that match TRBD2. Trimming cost V 3 bases and J 5 bases; bases outside gene matches: 12. Germline-derived CDR1 and CDR2 are MDHEN and SYDVKM. This CDR3 spans 16 amino acids. Looking up the rest from reference TRBV28 and TRBJ2-5 gives the full variable domain: DVKVTQSSRYLVKRTGEKVFLECVQDMDHENMFWYRQDPGLGLRLIYFSYDVKMKEKGDIPEGYSVSREKKERFSLILESASTNQTSMYLCASSFGEGLNTETQYFGPGTRLLVL.

This chain joins TRBV2 and TRBJ1-6; 9 bases align to TRBD1. Trimming at V came to 1 base and at J to 6 bases, leaving 4 bases not matched to a gene. CDR1 and CDR2 from the germline V gene are SNHLY and FYNNEI. This CDR3 is built from 16 residues. The CDR3 bases are TGTGCCAGCAGTGAAGGGGACAGGGTTGGTAATTCACCCCTCCACTTT. This gives the protein CASSEGDRVGNSPLHF.

The chain links TRBV9 to TRBJ2-7; 8 bases line up with TRBD2. V was clipped by 3 bases and J by 4 bases; unmatched bases: 6. Germline assignment: CDR1 SGDLS and CDR2 YYNGEE. The CDR3 extends over 14 amino acids. The CDR3 region is CASSGAGVGYEQYF. The DNA of the CDR3 is TGTGCCAGCAGCGGAGCGGGAGTCGGGTACGAGCAGTACTTC.

CDR3 nucleotides: TGTGCCAGCAATCTTGTAGCGGGAGGGCCCGAGCAGTACTTC. It encodes CASNLVAGGPEQYF. The chain links TRBV27 to TRBJ2-7, with TRBD2 matching over 11 bases. The V gene end was trimmed by 7 bases and the J gene end by 6 bases; junction bases not matched to a gene: 8. The CDR3 length is 14 residues. CDR1 is MNHEY, CDR2 SMNVEV, per germline (reference sequence).

The chain has TRBV2 and TRBJ1-4; D is uncertain. V was shortened by 7 bases and J by 2 bases, with 11 bases between the two germline ends. The CDR3 extends over 14 amino acids. CDR1 SNHLY and CDR2 FYNNEI come from the germline V gene. CDR3 sequence reads: CASKGAVTNEKLFF. The DNA for the CDR3 is TGTGCCAGCAAGGGTGCGGTTACTAATGAAAAACTGTTTTTT.

The rearrangement joins TRBV2 to TRBJ1-5; TRBD1 is a possible D gene (6 bases). Trimming left V 4 bases short and J 6 bases short, with 28 bases between. Looked up from germline, CDR1 is SNHLY and CDR2 is FYNNEI. The CDR3 covers 19 residues. The CDR3 protein is CASSGHNVAGPRGFQPQHF. In DNA form, the CDR3 reads TGTGCCAGCAGTGGACACAACGTCGCCGGGCCAAGGGGGTTTCAGCCCCAGCATTTT.

The chain joins TRBV5-4 to TRBJ1-2, with 8 nucleotides matching TRBD1. The germline V gene encodes CDR1 SGHNT and CDR2 YYREEE (reference sequence). The CDR3 totals 13 residues. The V segment lost 7 bases and the J segment 5 bases; nucleotides outside the gene matches: 7. CDR3 loop: CASGRQGTYGYTF. CDR3 nucleotide sequence: TGTGCCAGCGGTCGACAGGGGACTTATGGCTACACCTTC.

There are a few counts of this clone. The gene calls are TRBV3-1 (or the pseudogene TRBV3-2) and TRBJ2-3, with D unresolved. The ends were cut back, 4 bases at V and 3 bases at J, with 11 bases in the middle. The CDR3 consists of 14 residues. Germline V gene data show CDR1 as LGHDT and CDR2 as YNNKEL (reference sequence). The CDR3 region has the DNA TGTGCCAGCAGCCTGTCCGGTGGGACAGATACGCAGTATTTT. This encodes CASSLSGGTDTQYF.

The chain combines TRBV6-5 with TRBJ1-5, with TRBD1 matching 11 bases. The CDR3 is made up of 15 amino acids. In germline, CDR1 is MNHEY, CDR2 SVGAGI. With 6 bases clipped from V and 4 bases from J, the junction kept 5 bases outside the gene matches. The CDR3 coding sequence is TGTGCCAGCAGCACCCGGGACAGGGGGAATCAGCCCCAGCATTTT. It translates to CASSTRDRGNQPQHF.

In the case of this clone: Other nucleotide sequences in the sample specify the same CDR3. This chain joins TRBV9 and TRBJ1-1; D is uncertain. The V gene lost 2 bases and the J gene lost 2 bases, with 7 bases spanning the gap. This CDR3 is built from 13 residues. From germline, CDR1 is SGDLS and CDR2 YYNGEE. The CDR3 protein is CASSVTGNTEAFF. CDR3 sequence (DNA): TGTGCCAGCAGCGTGACGGGTAACACTGAAGCTTTCTTT.

This clone was detected only once. The chain has TRBV7-9 and TRBJ2-7; TRBD2 aligns across 8 bases. From germline, CDR1 is SEHNR and CDR2 FQNEAQ (reference sequence). V shed 5 bases, J shed 0 bases, and the junction held 9 bases outside the gene matches. CDR3 size: 16 residues. The CDR3 here is CASSIGAAGGSYEQYF. The CDR3, as DNA: TGTGCCAGCAGCATAGGGGCTGCGGGGGGCTCCTACGAGCAGTACTTC.

This clone was picked up one time. The chain has TRBV6-5 and TRBJ1-1, with D maybe TRBD1 (6 bases). The CDR3 length is 14 residues. The germline V and J ends were trimmed by 6 bases and 0 bases, with 11 bases remaining between them. Germline CDR1 and CDR2: MNHEY and SVGAGI. In nucleotides, the CDR3 is TGTGCCAGCAGGAGCGGACAGATGAACACTGAAGCTTTCTTT. Translated, it gives CASRSGQMNTEAFF.

The chain combines TRBV12-3 or TRBV12-4 with TRBJ1-2, with D perhaps TRBD1 (5 bases). This CDR3 contains 13 residues. Trimming shortened V by 3 bases and J by 6 bases, and 11 bases separated the two germline ends. This CDR3 is CASSFGAWHGYTF. DNA for the CDR3: TGTGCCAGCAGTTTTGGGGCGTGGCATGGCTACACCTTC.

The chain is built from TRBV5-1 and TRBJ1-5; no reliable D call. The germline V gene encodes CDR1 SGHRS and CDR2 YFSETQ. This CDR3 spans 13 amino acids. Deletions cut 7 bases from V and 3 bases from J, with 11 bases between. This CDR3 is CASREAINQPQHF. DNA of the CDR3: TGCGCCAGCCGGGAGGCTATCAATCAGCCCCAGCATTTT.

CDR3 loop: CASSSGASFQQYF. In DNA form, the CDR3 reads TGCGCCAGCAGTTCGGGGGCCTCGTTTCAGCAGTACTTC. The chain is built from TRBV10-1 and TRBJ2-7; D is possibly TRBD1 or TRBD2 (6 bases each). V was pared by 5 bases and J by 8 bases, with 16 bases between. The CDR3 covers 13 residues. Germline V gene sequence: CDR1 WNHNN, CDR2 SYGVQD (reference sequence).

This sequence joins TRBV6-1 and TRBJ1-1; 7 nucleotides match TRBD1. Per the germline V gene, CDR1 is MNHNS and CDR2 is SASEGT. The CDR3 has 13 residues. J gave up 5 bases and V 3 bases, and 3 bases lay outside the gene matches. The CDR3 DNA is TGTGCCAGCAGTGAGTCCAGGGGGACTGAAGCTTTCTTT. Its translation is CASSESRGTEAFF.